This T cell receptor beta chain was documented in a study of T cells after yellow fever vaccination. This clonotype has at least ten counts. Its antigen is unidentified. TCR cDNA, made by 5'RACE template switching, carried an added universal primer site and UMIs. TCRdb redid the calling of the 5' RACE reads with MiXCR, one entry per CDR3 protein. The sample carries a few hundred thousand distinct CDR3 sequences, over 3% recorded once. The CDR3 totals 19 residues. Germline V gene lookup returns CDR1 DFQATT and CDR2 SNEGSKA (reference sequence). Trimming at V came to 1 base and at J to 2 bases, leaving 14 bases not matched to a gene. Notes on the study in general: Most clones from primary vaccination resurfaced after the booster (nearly 97% CD4, over 75% CD8). Bulk-population clonotypes that are abundant could appear as contaminants in FACS-sorted repertoires.

Sample: PBMCs, taken 15 days after the yellow fever booster vaccination. The TCR comes from a man aged 18 to 30 who received the YFV17D yellow fever vaccine. The rearrangement joins TRBV20-1 to TRBJ2-3; 11 positions match TRBD2. CDR3 sequence (DNA): TGCAGTGCTAGAGGCCTAGCGGGGGGCCGAAGGTCACCCACAGATACGCAGTATTTT. Its translation: CSARGLAGGRRSPTDTQYF.